These T cell receptor beta chains were read from a single sample in a study of T cell changes during pregnancy in multiple sclerosis. Profiled with immunoSEQ multiplex PCR; TCRdb holds only in-frame clones, not every one. This table has about 50,000 clones, roughly 93% appearing once. Sequenced material: CD8+ T cells from peripheral blood mononuclear cells, taken in the first trimester of pregnancy. These receptors came from a female donor with multiple sclerosis, enrolled in a pregnancy study. The CDR3 runs from the conserved cysteine through the conserved F or W. D genes are given only for firm matches. Clone size is shown for a subset of rows, as once, few, many or a class of expanded clone.

clone_size	v_call	d_call	j_call	cdr3_aa	cdr3_nt
NA	TRBV7-6	NA	TRBJ1-5	CASSSGEAGGNQPQHF	TGTGCCAGCAGCTCCGGGGAGGCGGGGGGGAATCAGCCCCAGCATTTT
NA	TRBV19	TRBD1	TRBJ2-3	CASHDPGQGTDTQYF	TGTGCCAGCCACGACCCGGGACAGGGGACAGATACGCAGTATTTT
many	TRBV4-3	NA	TRBJ1-1	CASSQVSGHVDPEAFF	TGCGCCAGCAGCCAAGTCTCTGGACACGTGGACCCTGAAGCTTTCTTT
large	TRBV27	NA	TRBJ1-5	CASSLSLNYQPQHF	TGTGCCAGCAGTCTCTCACTAAACTATCAGCCCCAGCATTTT
NA	TRBV4-2	TRBD2	TRBJ2-1	CASSQESGSPYNEQFF	TGTGCCAGCAGCCAAGAAAGCGGGAGCCCCTACAATGAGCAGTTCTTC
NA	TRBV28	TRBD1	TRBJ1-2	CASSLWDGPTGGGYGYTF	TGTGCCAGCAGTTTATGGGATGGACCGACAGGGGGAGGCTATGGCTACACCTTC
NA	TRBV4-3	NA	TRBJ1-5	CASSQDRFGGGPQHF	TGCGCCAGCAGCCAAGACCGATTCGGGGGGGGTCCCCAGCATTTT
NA	TRBV28	NA	TRBJ2-7	CASSSQRRSGEQYF	TGTGCCAGCAGTTCTCAGAGAAGGTCGGGCGAGCAGTACTTC
NA	TRBV9	NA	TRBJ2-1	CASSVAGGSSYNEQFF	TGTGCCAGCAGCGTAGCAGGAGGGAGCTCCTACAATGAGCAGTTCTTC
NA	TRBV4-3	TRBD2	TRBJ2-3	CASSQDRVLAGGHTDTQYF	TGCGCCAGCAGCCAAGATAGGGTACTAGCGGGGGGTCACACAGATACGCAGTATTTT
NA	TRBV7-8	NA	TRBJ1-5	CASSPYYGLNQPQHF	TGTGCCAGCAGCCCATACTATGGACTAAATCAGCCCCAGCATTTT
NA	TRBV27	TRBD2	TRBJ2-3	CASSLLLAGGMDTQYF	TGTGCCAGCAGTTTACTACTAGCGGGGGGGATGGATACGCAGTATTTT
NA	TRBV4-1	TRBD2	TRBJ2-7	CASSQVGGLAGKGQYF	TGCGCCAGCAGCCAAGTAGGGGGACTAGCGGGGAAGGGGCAGTACTTC
NA	TRBV6-6	NA	TRBJ2-3	CASSPYSTDTQYF	TGTGCCAGCAGCCCCTATAGCACAGATACGCAGTATTTT